This entry is about one T cell receptor beta chain. Some clones are missing from TCRdb's copy, which holds only in-frame ones; the method was immunoSEQ multiplex PCR. Among 200,000 to 250,000 clones listed, roughly 90% were seen once. The sample comes from a study of Ad26.COV2.S vaccination and SARS-CoV-2 variants. Overall study context: Participants got Ad26.COV2.S intramuscularly, once or twice 56 days apart.

The CDR3 totals 15 residues. V dropped 5 bases and J dropped 5 bases, with 18 bases sitting between them. CDR1 and CDR2 (germline): LGHDT, YNNKEL (reference sequence). Stated treatment: around 19 received Ad26.COV2.S at low or high dose, single or two shots; about 5 received placebo; per-sample allocation not given. Sample collection was performed on day 63 after the first vaccine or placebo injection. This receptor was obtained from a person aged 18-60 years who received the Ad26.COV2.S COVID-19 vaccine or a placebo. The rearrangement links TRBV3-1 (or the pseudogene TRBV3-2) to TRBJ1-2; D not certain. The sample consisted of peripheral blood, taken in a trial of Ad26.COV2.S vaccine versus placebo. The CDR3, as DNA: TGTGCCAGCAGCGTTGGTTCAGGAGTCAGGTATGGCTACACCTTC. Protein: CASSVGSGVRYGYTF.